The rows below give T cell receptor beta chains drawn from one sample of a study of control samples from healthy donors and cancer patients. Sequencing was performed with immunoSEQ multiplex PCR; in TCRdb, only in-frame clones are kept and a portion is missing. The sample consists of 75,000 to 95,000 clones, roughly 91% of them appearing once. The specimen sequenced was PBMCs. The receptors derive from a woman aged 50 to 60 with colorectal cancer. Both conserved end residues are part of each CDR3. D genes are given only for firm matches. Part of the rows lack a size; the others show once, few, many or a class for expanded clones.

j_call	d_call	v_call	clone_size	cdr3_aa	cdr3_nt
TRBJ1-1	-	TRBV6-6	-	CASCQDPEAFF	TGTGCCAGCTGCCAGGACCCTGAAGCTTTCTTT
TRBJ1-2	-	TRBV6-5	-	CASADLQGSGYTF	TGTGCCAGCGCCGATCTACAGGGCAGTGGCTACACCTTC
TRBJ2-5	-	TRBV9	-	CASSVAMTQETQYF	TGTGCCAGCAGCGTAGCAATGACACAAGAGACCCAGTACTTC
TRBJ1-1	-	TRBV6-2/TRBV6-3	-	CASSYGSVATEAFF	TGTGCCAGCAGTTACGGGTCGGTAGCCACTGAAGCTTTCTTT
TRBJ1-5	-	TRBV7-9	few	CASSPGGPRHQPQHF	TGTGCCAGCAGCCCCGGGGGGCCGCGTCATCAGCCCCAGCATTTT
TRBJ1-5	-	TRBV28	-	CASSLHSGSNQPQHF	TGTGCCAGCAGTTTGCACTCAGGGAGCAATCAGCCCCAGCATTTT
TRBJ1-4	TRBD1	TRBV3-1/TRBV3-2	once	CASSHLQGGGEKLFF	TGTGCCAGCAGCCACCTTCAGGGGGGTGGGGAAAAACTGTTTTTT
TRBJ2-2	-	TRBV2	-	CASREDGGELFF	TGTGCCAGCAGGGAGGATGGCGGGGAGCTGTTTTTT
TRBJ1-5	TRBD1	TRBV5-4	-	CASSSGQGRGPQHF	TGTGCCAGCAGCTCCGGACAGGGCCGTGGGCCCCAGCATTTT
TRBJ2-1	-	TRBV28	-	CASSHSRLVYNEQFF	TGTGCCAGCAGCCATAGCCGTTTGGTGTACAATGAGCAGTTCTTC
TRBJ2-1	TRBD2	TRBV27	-	CASRQGRGGGYEQFF	TGTGCCAGCAGGCAGGGGCGGGGGGGCGGATATGAGCAGTTCTTC
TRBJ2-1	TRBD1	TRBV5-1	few	CASSFQGVVDEQFF	TGCGCCAGCAGCTTCCAGGGGGTAGTGGATGAGCAGTTCTTC
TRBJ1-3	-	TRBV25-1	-	CASSPGQSGNTIYF	TGTGCCAGCAGTCCGGGACAATCTGGAAACACCATATATTTT
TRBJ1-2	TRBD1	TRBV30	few	CAWRNTGVFGYTF	TGTGCCTGGAGGAATACAGGGGTATTCGGCTACACCTTC
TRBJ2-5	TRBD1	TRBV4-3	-	CASSQDGTGGGETQYF	TGCGCCAGCAGCCAAGACGGGACAGGGGGAGGAGAGACCCAGTACTTC
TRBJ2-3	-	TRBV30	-	CAWSVQGGTDTQYF	TGTGCCTGGAGTGTACAAGGGGGCACAGATACGCAGTATTTT
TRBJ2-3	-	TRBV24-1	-	CATSDLQGKDTQYF	TGTGCCACCAGTGATTTGCAGGGTAAAGATACGCAGTATTTT
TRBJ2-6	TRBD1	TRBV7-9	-	CASSPTGGGANVLTF	TGTGCCAGCAGCCCGACAGGGGGTGGGGCCAACGTCCTGACTTTC
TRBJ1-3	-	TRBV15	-	CATSRDLVSSGNTIYF	TGTGCCACCAGCAGAGACCTAGTGAGCTCTGGAAACACCATATATTTT
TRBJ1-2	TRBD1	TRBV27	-	CASSPLSTGGGYTF	TGTGCCAGCAGTCCCCTGAGCACAGGGGGTGGCTACACCTTC
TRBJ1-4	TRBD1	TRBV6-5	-	CASSYSEGAWEKLFF	TGTGCCAGCAGTTACTCGGAGGGGGCTTGGGAAAAACTGTTTTTT
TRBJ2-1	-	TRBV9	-	CASSFRAYNEQFF	TGTGCCAGCAGCTTCCGGGCCTACAATGAGCAGTTCTTC
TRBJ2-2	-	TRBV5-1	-	CASSLMNTGELFF	TGCGCCAGCAGCTTGATGAACACCGGGGAGCTGTTTTTT
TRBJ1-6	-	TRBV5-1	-	CASSRRDDSPLHF	TGCGCCAGCAGCCGGCGGGATGATTCACCCCTCCACTTT
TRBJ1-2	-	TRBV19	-	CAGLINYGYTF	TGTGCCGGCCTAATCAACTATGGCTACACCTTC
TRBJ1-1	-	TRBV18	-	CASSPSGEAFF	TGTGCCAGCTCACCTTCGGGTGAAGCTTTCTTT
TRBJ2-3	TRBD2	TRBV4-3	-	CASKPTSGGAGTQYF	TGCGCCAGCAAACCTACTAGCGGGGGGGCCGGTACGCAGTATTTT
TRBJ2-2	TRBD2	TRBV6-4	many	CASSEGGENTGELFF	TGTGCCAGCAGTGAGGGAGGGGAGAACACCGGGGAGCTGTTTTTT
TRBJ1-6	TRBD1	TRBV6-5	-	CASRKTGEGSPLHF	TGTGCCAGCAGAAAGACAGGGGAAGGCTCACCCCTCCACTTT
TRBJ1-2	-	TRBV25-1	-	CASSLTEHYGYTF	TGTGCCAGCAGCCTTACAGAACACTATGGCTACACCTTC
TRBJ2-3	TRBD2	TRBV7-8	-	CASSRRTSDADTQYF	TGTGCCAGCAGCCGGCGGACTAGCGACGCAGATACGCAGTATTTT
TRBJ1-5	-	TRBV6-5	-	CASKTGLNQPQHF	TGTGCCAGTAAGACAGGCCTCAATCAGCCCCAGCATTTT